Shown below are 3 T cell receptor beta chains from a single sample sequenced in a study of OX40 agonist ivuxolimab in advanced cancers. Here immunoSEQ multiplex PCR was the method, and the copy in TCRdb shows in-frame clones only, minus some. The table lists around 14,000 clones, around 75% of them singletons, with just over 35% in the top ten. Sequencing used CD4+ or CD8+ T cells sorted from blood, obtained in a trial of the OX40 agonist ivuxolimab. These receptors were taken from an adult with an advanced solid tumor such as melanoma, head and neck, liver or kidney cancer.

This clone has only a few counts. V is TRBV6-1 and J is TRBJ1-5; a possible D gene is TRBD1 (6 bases). The V and J ends lost 7 bases and 7 bases respectively, with 14 bases between them. The CDR3 runs 13 residues. The V gene's germline CDR1 is MNHNS and CDR2 SASEGT. The DNA for the CDR3 is TGTGCCAGCACCCAAGGGGGTTGGCAGCCCCAGCATTTT. Residues: CASTQGGWQPQHF.

This clone was seen a single time. The V gene is TRBV5-1, the J gene TRBJ1-2; D unclear. The germline V and J ends were trimmed by 0 bases and 4 bases, with 7 bases remaining between them. This CDR3 spans 13 amino acids. Germline-derived CDR1 and CDR2 are SGHRS and YFSETQ. The DNA of the CDR3 is TGCGCCAGCAGCTTGGAACACTTCTATGGCTACACCTTC. It specifies CASSLEHFYGYTF.

V and J are TRBV7-9 and TRBJ2-1, with TRBD2 matching over 8 bases. With V trimmed by 0 bases and J by 5 bases, 9 bases remained unmatched. Germline CDR1 reads SEHNR; CDR2 reads FQNEAQ (reference sequence). This CDR3 spans 17 amino acids. DNA of the CDR3: TGTGCCAGCAGCTTAGCGGGGCGTCTAGCGGGTGACAATGAGCAGTTCTTC. This encodes CASSLAGRLAGDNEQFF. Drawing the rest from reference TRBV7-9 and TRBJ2-1, the complete variable domain is DTGVSQNPRHKITKRGQNVTFRCDPISEHNRLYWYRQTLGQGPEFLTYFQNEAQLEKSRLLSDRFSAERPKGSFSTLEIQRTEQGDSAMYLCASSLAGRLAGDNEQFFGPGTRLTVL.